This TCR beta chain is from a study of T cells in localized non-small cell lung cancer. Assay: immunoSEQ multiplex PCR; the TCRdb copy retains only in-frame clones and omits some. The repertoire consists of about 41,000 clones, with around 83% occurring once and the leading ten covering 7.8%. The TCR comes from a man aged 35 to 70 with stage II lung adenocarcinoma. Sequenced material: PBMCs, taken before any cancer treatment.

The CDR3 loop is CASSLGAGGRSYNEQFF. DNA for the CDR3: TGCGCCAGCAGCTTGGGTGCGGGAGGACGCTCCTACAATGAGCAGTTCTTC. V is TRBV5-1 and J is TRBJ2-1, with 8 bases matching TRBD2. This CDR3 has 17 residues. Germline loops: CDR1 SGHRS, CDR2 YFSETQ. The trim removed 0 bases at V and 0 bases at J, leaving 5 bases unmatched.